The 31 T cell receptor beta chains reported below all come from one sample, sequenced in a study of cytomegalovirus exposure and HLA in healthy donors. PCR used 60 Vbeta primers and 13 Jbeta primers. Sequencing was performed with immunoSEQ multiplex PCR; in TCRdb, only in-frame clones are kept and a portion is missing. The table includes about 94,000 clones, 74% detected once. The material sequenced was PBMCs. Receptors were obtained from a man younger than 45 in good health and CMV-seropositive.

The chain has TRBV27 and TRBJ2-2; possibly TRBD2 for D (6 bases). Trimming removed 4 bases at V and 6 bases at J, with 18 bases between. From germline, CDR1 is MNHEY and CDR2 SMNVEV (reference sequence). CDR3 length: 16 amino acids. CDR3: CASSSLTGVGSGELFF. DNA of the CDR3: TGTGCCAGCAGTTCCCTGACGGGAGTTGGGTCCGGGGAGCTGTTTTTT.

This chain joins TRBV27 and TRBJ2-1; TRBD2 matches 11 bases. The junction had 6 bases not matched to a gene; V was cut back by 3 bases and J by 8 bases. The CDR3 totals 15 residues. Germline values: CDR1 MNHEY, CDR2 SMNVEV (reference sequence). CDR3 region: CASSLGSGGAYEQFF. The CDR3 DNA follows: TGTGCCAGCAGTTTGGGTAGCGGGGGGGCCTATGAGCAGTTCTTC.

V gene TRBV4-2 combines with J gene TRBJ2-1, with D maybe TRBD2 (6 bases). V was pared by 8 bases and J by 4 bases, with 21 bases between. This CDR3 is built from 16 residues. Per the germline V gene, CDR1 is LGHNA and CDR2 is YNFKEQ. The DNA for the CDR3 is TGTGCCAGCGCTCCTCAAGAGGCTAGCGTATACAATGAGCAGTTCTTC. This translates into CASAPQEASVYNEQFF.

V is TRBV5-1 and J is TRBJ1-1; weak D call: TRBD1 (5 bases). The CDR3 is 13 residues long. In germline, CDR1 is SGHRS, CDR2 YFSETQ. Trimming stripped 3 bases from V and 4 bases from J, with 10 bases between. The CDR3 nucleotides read TGCGCCAGCAGCTCTGGGGCGCGCACTGAAGCTTTCTTT. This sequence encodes CASSSGARTEAFF.

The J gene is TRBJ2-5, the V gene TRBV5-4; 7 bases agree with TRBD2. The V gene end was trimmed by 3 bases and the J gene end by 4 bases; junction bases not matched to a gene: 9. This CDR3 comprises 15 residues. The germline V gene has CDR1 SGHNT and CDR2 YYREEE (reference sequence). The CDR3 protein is CASSSGLDRGETQYF. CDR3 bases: TGTGCCAGCAGCTCCGGACTAGACAGAGGAGAGACCCAGTACTTC.

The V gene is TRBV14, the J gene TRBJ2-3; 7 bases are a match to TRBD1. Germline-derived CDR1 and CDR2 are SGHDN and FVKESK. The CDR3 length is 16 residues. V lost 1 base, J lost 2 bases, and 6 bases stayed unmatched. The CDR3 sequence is CASSQARDSFTDTQYF. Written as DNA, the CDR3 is TGTGCCAGCAGCCAAGCCCGGGACAGCTTCACAGATACGCAGTATTTT.

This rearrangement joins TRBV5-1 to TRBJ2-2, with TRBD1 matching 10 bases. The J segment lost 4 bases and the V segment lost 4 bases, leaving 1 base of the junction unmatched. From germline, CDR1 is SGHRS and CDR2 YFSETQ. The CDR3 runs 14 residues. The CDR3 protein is CASSGTGATGELFF. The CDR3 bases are TGCGCCAGCAGCGGGACAGGGGCCACCGGGGAGCTGTTTTTT.

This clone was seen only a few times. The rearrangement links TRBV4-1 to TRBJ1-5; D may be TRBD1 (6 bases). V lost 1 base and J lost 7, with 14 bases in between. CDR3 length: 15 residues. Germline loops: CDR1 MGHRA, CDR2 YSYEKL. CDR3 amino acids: CASSQGYTGNQPQHF. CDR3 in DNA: TGCGCCAGCAGCCAAGGATATACAGGGAACCAGCCCCAGCATTTT.

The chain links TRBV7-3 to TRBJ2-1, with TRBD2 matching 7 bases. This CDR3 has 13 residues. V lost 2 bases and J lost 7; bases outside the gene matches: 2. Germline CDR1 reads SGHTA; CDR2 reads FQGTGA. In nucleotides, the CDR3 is TGTGCCAGCAGCTTAGGAGCGGGGAATGAGCAGTTCTTC. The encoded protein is CASSLGAGNEQFF.

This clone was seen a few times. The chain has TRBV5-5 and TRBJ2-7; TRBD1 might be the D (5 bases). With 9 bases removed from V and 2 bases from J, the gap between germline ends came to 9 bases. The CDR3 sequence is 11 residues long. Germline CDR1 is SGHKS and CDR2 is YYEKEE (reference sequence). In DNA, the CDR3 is TGTGCCACAGGGAACCCCTACGAGCAGTACTTC. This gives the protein CATGNPYEQYF.

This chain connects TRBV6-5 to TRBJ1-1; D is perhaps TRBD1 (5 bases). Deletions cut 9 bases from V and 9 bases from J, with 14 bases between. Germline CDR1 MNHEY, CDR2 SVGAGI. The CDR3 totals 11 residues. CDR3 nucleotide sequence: TGTGCCAGTACAGAGGGGAGGAAAGCTTTCTTT. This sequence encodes CASTEGRKAFF.

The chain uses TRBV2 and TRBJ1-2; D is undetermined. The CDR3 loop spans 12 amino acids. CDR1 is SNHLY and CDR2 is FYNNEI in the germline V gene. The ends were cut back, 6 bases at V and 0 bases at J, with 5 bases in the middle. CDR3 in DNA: TGTGCCAGCAGAGTAGCTAACTATGGCTACACCTTC. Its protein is CASRVANYGYTF.

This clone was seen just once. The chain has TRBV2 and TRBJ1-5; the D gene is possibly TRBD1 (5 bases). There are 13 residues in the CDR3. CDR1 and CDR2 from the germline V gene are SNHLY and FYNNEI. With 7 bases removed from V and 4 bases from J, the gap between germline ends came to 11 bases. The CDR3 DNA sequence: TGTGCCAGCAATTCAGGGTCAAATCAGCCCCAGCATTTT. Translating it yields CASNSGSNQPQHF.

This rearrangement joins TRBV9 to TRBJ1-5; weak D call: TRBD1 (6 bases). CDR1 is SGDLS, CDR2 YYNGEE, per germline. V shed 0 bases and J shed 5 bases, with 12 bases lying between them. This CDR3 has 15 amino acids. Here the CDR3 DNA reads TGTGCCAGCAGCGTAGAGGGGGACATAGATCAGCCCCAGCATTTT. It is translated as CASSVEGDIDQPQHF.

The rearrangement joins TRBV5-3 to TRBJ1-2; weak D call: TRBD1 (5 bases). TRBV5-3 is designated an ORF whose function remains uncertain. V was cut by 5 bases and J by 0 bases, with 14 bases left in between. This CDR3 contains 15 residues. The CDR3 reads CARSPDSSANYGYTF. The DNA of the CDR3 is TGTGCCAGAAGTCCCGACAGTTCCGCTAACTATGGCTACACCTTC.

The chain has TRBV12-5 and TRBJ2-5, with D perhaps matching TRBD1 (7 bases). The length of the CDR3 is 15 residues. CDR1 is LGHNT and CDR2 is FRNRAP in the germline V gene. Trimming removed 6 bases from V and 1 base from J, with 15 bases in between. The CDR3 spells CASGFRRDSQETQYF. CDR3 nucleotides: TGTGCTAGTGGGTTCCGGAGGGACAGCCAAGAGACCCAGTACTTC.

CDR3 amino acids: CASSLARTLIREKLFF. In DNA form, the CDR3 reads TGTGCCAGCAGCTTAGCTAGGACACTCATACGTGAAAAACTGTTTTTT. V usage is TRBV7-8 and J usage is TRBJ1-4; D possibly corresponds to TRBD1 (5 bases). The germline gives CDR1 SGHVS, CDR2 FQNEAQ. CDR3 size: 16 residues. With 0 bases removed from V and 7 bases from J, the gap between germline ends came to 15 bases. The full variable domain, with the rest looked up from reference TRBV7-8 and TRBJ1-4, is GAGVSQSPRYKVAKRGQDVALRCDPISGHVSLFWYQQALGQGPEFLTYFQNEAQLDKSGLPSDRFFAERPEGSVSTLKIQRTQQEDSAVYLCASSLARTLIREKLFFGSGTQLSVL.

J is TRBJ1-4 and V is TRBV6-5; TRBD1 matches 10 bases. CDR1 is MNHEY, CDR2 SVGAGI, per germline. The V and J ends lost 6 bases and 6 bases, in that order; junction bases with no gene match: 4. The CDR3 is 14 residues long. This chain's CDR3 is CASSKTGGDEKLFF. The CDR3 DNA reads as TGTGCCAGCAGCAAGACAGGGGGCGATGAAAAACTGTTTTTT.

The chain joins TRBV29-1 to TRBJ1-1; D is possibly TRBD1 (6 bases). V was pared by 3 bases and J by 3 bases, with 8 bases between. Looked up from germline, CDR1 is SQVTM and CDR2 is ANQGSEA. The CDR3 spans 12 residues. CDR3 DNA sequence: TGCAGCGTTGAGCAGGGGCACACTGAAGCTTTCTTT. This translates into CSVEQGHTEAFF.

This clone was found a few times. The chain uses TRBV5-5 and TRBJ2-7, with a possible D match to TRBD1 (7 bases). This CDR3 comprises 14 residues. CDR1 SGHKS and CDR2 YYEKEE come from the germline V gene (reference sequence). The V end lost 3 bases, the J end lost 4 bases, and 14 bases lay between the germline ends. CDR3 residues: CASSWGDSRYEQYF. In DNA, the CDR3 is TGTGCCAGCAGCTGGGGGGACAGTCGTTACGAGCAGTACTTC.

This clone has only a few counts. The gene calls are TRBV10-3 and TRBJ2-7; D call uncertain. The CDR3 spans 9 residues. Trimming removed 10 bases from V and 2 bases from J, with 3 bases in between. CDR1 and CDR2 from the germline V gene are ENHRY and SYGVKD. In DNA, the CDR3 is TGTGCCAGGCCCTACGAGCAGTACTTC. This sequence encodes CARPYEQYF.

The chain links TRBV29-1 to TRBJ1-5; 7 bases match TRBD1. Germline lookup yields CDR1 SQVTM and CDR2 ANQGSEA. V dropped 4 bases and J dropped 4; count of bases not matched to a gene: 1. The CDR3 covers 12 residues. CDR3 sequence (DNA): TGCAGCGTTGGACAGGGTAATCAGCCCCAGCATTTT. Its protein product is CSVGQGNQPQHF. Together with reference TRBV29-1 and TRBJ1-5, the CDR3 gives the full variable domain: SAVISQKPSRDICQRGTSLTIQCQVDSQVTMMFWYRQQPGQSLTLIATANQGSEATYESGFVIDKFPISRPNLTFSTLTVSNMSPEDSSIYLCSVGQGNQPQHFGDGTRLSIL.

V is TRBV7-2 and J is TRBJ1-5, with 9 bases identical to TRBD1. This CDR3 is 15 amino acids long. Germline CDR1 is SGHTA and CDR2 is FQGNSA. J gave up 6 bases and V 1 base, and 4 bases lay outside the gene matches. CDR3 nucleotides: TGTGCCAGCAGCTTAGTTGGACAGGGGAGTCAGCCCCAGCATTTT. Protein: CASSLVGQGSQPQHF.

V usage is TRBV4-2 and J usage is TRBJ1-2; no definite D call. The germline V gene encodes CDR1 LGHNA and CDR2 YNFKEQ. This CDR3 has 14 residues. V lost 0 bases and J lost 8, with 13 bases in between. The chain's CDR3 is CASSQDRGTRGYTF. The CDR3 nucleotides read TGTGCCAGCAGCCAAGACCGGGGTACGAGGGGCTACACCTTC.

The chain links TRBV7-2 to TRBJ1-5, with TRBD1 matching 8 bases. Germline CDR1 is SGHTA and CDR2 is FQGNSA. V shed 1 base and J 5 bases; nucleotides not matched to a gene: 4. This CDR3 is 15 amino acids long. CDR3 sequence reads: CASSLEGQDYQPQHF. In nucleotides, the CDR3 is TGTGCCAGCAGCTTAGAGGGACAGGATTATCAGCCCCAGCATTTT.

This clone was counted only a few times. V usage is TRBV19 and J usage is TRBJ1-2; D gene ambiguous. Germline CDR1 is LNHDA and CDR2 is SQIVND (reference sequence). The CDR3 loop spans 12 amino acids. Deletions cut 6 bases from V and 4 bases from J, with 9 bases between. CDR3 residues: CASSPLGYGYTF. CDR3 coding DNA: TGTGCCAGTAGCCCCCTCGGCTATGGCTACACCTTC.

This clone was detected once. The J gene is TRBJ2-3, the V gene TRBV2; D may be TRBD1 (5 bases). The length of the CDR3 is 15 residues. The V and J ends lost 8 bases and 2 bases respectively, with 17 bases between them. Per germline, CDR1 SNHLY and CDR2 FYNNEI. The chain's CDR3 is CASGALVGYTDTQYF. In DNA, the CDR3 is TGTGCCAGCGGGGCATTGGTAGGGTACACAGATACGCAGTATTTT.

CDR3 bases: TGTGCCAGTAGTTCACAGCTTCAAGAGACCCAGTACTTC. The encoded protein is CASSSQLQETQYF. The gene calls are TRBV19 and TRBJ2-5; no clear D. Germline V gene sequence: CDR1 LNHDA, CDR2 SQIVND (reference sequence). The CDR3 sequence is 13 residues long. The V gene lost 5 bases and the J gene lost 2 bases, with 9 bases spanning the gap.

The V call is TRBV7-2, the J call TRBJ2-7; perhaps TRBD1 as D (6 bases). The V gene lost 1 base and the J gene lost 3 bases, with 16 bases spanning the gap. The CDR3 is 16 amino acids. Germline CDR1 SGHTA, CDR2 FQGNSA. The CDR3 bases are TGTGCCAGCAGCTTAGTATCAGGCAGGACAGTCTACGAGCAGTACTTC. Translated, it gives CASSLVSGRTVYEQYF.

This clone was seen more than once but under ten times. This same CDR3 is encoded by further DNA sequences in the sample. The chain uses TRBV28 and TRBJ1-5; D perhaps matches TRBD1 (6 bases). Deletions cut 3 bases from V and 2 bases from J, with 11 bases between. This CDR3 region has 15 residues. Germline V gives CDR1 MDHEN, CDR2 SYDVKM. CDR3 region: CASSLGGGGNQPQHF. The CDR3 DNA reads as TGTGCCAGCAGTTTGGGAGGGGGGGGCAATCAGCCCCAGCATTTT.

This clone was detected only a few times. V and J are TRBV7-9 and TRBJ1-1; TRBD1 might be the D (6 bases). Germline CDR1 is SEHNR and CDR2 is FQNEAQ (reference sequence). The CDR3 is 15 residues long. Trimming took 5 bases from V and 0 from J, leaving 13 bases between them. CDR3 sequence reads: CASSPKDRLNTEAFF. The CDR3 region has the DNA TGTGCCAGCAGCCCTAAGGACAGATTGAACACTGAAGCTTTCTTT.